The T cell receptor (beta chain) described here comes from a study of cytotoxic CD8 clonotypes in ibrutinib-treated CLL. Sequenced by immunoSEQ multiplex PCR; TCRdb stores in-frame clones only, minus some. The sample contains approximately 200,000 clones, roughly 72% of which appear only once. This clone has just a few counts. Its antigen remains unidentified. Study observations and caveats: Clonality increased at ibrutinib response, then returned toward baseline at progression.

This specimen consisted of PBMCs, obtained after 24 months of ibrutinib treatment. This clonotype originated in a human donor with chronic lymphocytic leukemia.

CDR3 region: CASSGVPDTEAFF. The CDR3 DNA sequence: TGTGCCAGCAGTGGGGTCCCCGACACTGAAGCTTTCTTT. The rearrangement links TRBV2 to TRBJ1-1; D is undetermined. This CDR3 is 13 amino acids long. Per the germline V gene, CDR1 is SNHLY and CDR2 is FYNNEI. The germline V and J ends were trimmed by 4 bases and 3 bases, with 9 bases remaining between them. The full variable domain, with the rest looked up from reference TRBV2 and TRBJ1-1, is EPEVTQTPSHQVTQMGQEVILRCVPISNHLYFYWYRQILGQKVEFLVSFYNNEISEKSEIFDDQFSVERPDGSNFTLKIRSTKLEDSAMYFCASSGVPDTEAFFGQGTRLTVV.